Reported below is one TCR beta chain. This clonotype was detected many times. Its antigen has not been determined. The record has no base qualities; no much larger clone is one base away. Interpreted using the paper, the time point label stands for: newly diagnosed GD, antithyroid drugs for less than 3 months. RNA was extracted from PBMCs in TRIzol for both TCR sequencing and RNA sequencing. The diagnosis of Graves' disease followed American Thyroid Association guidelines. The patients came from an endocrinology department in Xi'an, China. From each patient, around 9 milliliters of peripheral blood was collected into an EDTA anticoagulant tube. Ficoll Paque Plus density gradient separation was used to isolate PBMCs, and no further T cell sorting was performed. An Agilent 2100 Bioanalyzer and agarose gel were used to check RNA quality, while a NanoDrop 2000 measured RNA concentration. This sample is drawn from a study of regulatory T cells in long-lasting Graves disease (dated by TCRdb to the early 2020s). With respect to the entire study: In the newly diagnosed Graves' disease group, patients had been taking antithyroid drugs for less than 3 months. The study took place in China and was registered as a clinical trial. A total of some 35 samples underwent TCR sequencing, from roughly 13 patients with persistent Graves' disease and approximately 20 patients with newly diagnosed Graves' disease. Persistent Graves' disease patients were compared with newly diagnosed Graves' disease patients by peripheral blood TCR sequencing and RNA sequencing.

Findings and caveats that apply to the study as a whole: Sequencing and analysis were restricted to the TCR beta chain. The authors noted that the small sample size was a limitation that may lower accuracy. Compared with newly diagnosed patients, patients with persistent Graves' disease had lower TCR Shannon entropy and fewer highly expanded clones, which suggests clonal expansion. The study examined only peripheral blood because the primary lesion, thyroid tissue, could not be accessed. TRBV28, TRBJ1-2 and TRBJ2-5 were preferentially used in persistent disease, while TRBV20-1 and TRBJ2-1 were favored in newly diagnosed disease. Patients with persistent disease shared more public clonotypes (about 3,000) than newly diagnosed patients did (966).

Libraries were made using multiplex PCR. The reads were generated on an Illumina HiSeq 4000. iRepertoire HTBI primers and Arm-PCR amplification of CDR3 regions were used to construct TCR beta libraries. PCR products were gel purified before sequencing. In the source study's methods: Gene usage analysis of CDR3 amino acid clonotypes used the 55 to 80 TRBV and fewer than 15 TRBJ segments found across samples. Filtered high-quality paired reads were merged into contigs using COPE and FqMerger. BLAST was used to align contigs to the IMGT TRBV, TRBD and TRBJ reference genes, and CDR3 was defined following IMGT. Any clonotype with a frequency above 0.1% was counted as a highly expanded clone. Shannon entropy was used to measure repertoire diversity, and the Gini coefficient was used to measure V-J evenness. A clonotype was considered public if more than one individual shared it. TCRdb handled the public reads itself, with Q25 trimming in fastp and clone calling in MiXCR, and kept productive beta chains. When rows share a CDR3 protein, they turn into one entry using the most common DNA and genes. The V and J calls and clone size come from TCRdb's table, not from the authors' own analysis. This sample holds roughly 500,000 distinct CDR3 sequences; about 12% were observed only once. Together, the top ten hold approximately 9.6% of the sample.

From V the trimming removes 8 bases and from J it removes 2 bases, while the gene matches leave 5 bases of the junction unaccounted for. The germline V gene encodes CDR1 MDHEN and CDR2 SYDVKM. Including the terminal cysteine and phenylalanine, the CDR3 comprises 14 residues. Of all the DNA, just the CDR3 is kept, 42 bases in frame from base 1. This same sample was also taken into another study, of T cells in Graves' hyperthyroidism and ophthalmopathy. According to the second study: Stable Graves' hyperthyroidism was defined as the absence of progression to ophthalmopathy over 18 months of follow-up. Hyperthyroidism patients were newly diagnosed, had a disease duration of under 2 months, and were aged 18 to 65 years. Patients with uncontrolled infections, other autoimmune diseases, pregnancy or lactation were excluded. Diagnoses were based on clinical symptoms, serum thyroxine and TRAb, thyroid ultrasound and orbital computed tomography. The first round of RT-PCR for the TCR CDR3 was performed with the HTBI primer set and the Qiagen OneStep RT-PCR kit. Most expanded thyroid clonotypes (frequency above 0.001) were also found in blood, which suggests that blood repertoires may mirror thyroid immune responses. A 13 V-J signature model separated ophthalmopathy from stable hyperthyroidism, with roughly 88% sensitivity and 81% to 83% specificity in cross-validation and 80%/75% in testing. In validation, progression to ophthalmopathy was predicted by the model with almost 71% sensitivity and around 76% specificity, a median of 6.5 months before onset. A discovery cohort of 95 to 100 patients, approximately 45 with Graves' ophthalmopathy and approximately 60 with stable Graves' hyperthyroidism, was used to find distinguishing TCR V-J signatures. An independent validation cohort of fewer than 20 hyperthyroidism patients and more than 15 patients who later progressed to ophthalmopathy tested prospective prediction of ophthalmopathy. The 100 discovery patients were divided at random into training and test sets in a 7:3 ratio. Thyroid tissue and blood T-cell repertoires from six Graves' hyperthyroidism patients were also compared in the study. After blood sampling, hyperthyroidism patients were treated with methimazole at a starting dose of 30 mg daily, and ophthalmopathy patients were treated with high-dose intravenous methylprednisolone. A second multiplex PCR round built the libraries, followed by size selection and purification. The libraries were sequenced on an Illumina HiSeq2000 using paired-end 100 bp reads. SOAPnuke was used to process the raw data, with reads discarded if the reads contained adapters or uncalled bases, had a mean Phred below 15, or lacked an exact constant-primer or identifier match. COPE v1.2.5 was used to merge high-quality paired reads, and clonotypes were defined as unique nucleotide sequences. MiTCR v1.1 was used to align clonotypes to the IMGT TRBV, TRBD and TRBJ reference segments. Analysis was restricted to V-J combinations with a frequency above 0.0001, which covered 99.2% of repertoires. A TCS score was defined as the ratio of F50 (clonal expansion) to E x V (chaos), with BLOSUM62-based TCRdist applied between CDR3 peptides within each V-J. Welch's t-statistics and random forest reduced approximately 520 V-J features to roughly 13, which were used in a naive Bayes classifier (R e1071). No statistical method was used to set the sample size in advance, and investigators knew the group allocation. According to the paper, TCR Vbeta CDR3 sequencing was carried out on approximately 140 peripheral blood samples, which came from approximately 43 ophthalmopathy, around 75 hyperthyroidism and roughly 17 progressor patients.

In this chain, TRBV28 is recombined with TRBJ1-5; TRBD1 lines up with 8 middle nucleotides. The sequence derives from a woman aged 25 to 39 with Graves disease. Donor details come from another sample of the same person, matched by shared clones. The specimen was peripheral blood mononuclear cells (PBMCs), collected at new diagnosis, from a patient treated with antithyroid drugs. The CDR3 sequence is CASQRTGRNQPQHF. In nucleotide form, the sequence is TGTGCCAGCCAACGGACAGGGCGCAATCAGCCCCAGCATTTT.